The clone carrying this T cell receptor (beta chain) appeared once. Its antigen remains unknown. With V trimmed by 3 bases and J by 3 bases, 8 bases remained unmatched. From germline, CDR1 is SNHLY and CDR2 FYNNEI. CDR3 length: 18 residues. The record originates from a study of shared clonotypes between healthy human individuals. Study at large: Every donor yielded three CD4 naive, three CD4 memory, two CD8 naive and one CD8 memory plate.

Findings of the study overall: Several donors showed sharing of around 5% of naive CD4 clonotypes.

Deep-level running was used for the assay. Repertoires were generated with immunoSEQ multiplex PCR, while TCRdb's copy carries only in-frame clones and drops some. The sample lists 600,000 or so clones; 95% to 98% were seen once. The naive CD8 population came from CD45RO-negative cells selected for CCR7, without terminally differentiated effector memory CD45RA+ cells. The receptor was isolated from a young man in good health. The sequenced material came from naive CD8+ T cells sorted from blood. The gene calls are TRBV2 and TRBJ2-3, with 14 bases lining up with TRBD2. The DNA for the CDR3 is TGTGCCAGCAGTGACGAGACTAGCGGGAGGGCCGCAACAGATACGCAGTATTTT. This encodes CASSDETSGRAATDTQYF. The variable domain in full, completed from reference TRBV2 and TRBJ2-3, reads EPEVTQTPSHQVTQMGQEVILRCVPISNHLYFYWYRQILGQKVEFLVSFYNNEISEKSEIFDDQFSVERPDGSNFTLKIRSTKLEDSAMYFCASSDETSGRAATDTQYFGPGTRLTVL.